Included here is one T cell receptor beta chain sequence, with context. Its matching antigen is unknown. The sample carries other DNA sequences with the same CDR3. This record belongs to a study of shared clonotypes between healthy human individuals. Germline values: CDR1 SGHAT, CDR2 FQNNGV. The ends lost 3 bases at V and 6 bases at J; junction bases unmatched: 0. The CDR3 covers 14 residues. Notes on the study in general: Sampling was confined to blood; repertoires within tissues likely differ. Having only a few donors restricted how much genetic and exposure-history diversity was captured. Generally, naive subsets came out with larger estimated richness than memory subsets.

Sequencing used immunoSEQ multiplex PCR; TCRdb keeps in-frame clones, though not all of them. In the table there are about 2 million clones, 90% to 95% of which are singletons. V gene TRBV11-2 combines with J gene TRBJ2-1; 12 nucleotides match TRBD2. This receptor was taken from a young man in good health. Sequenced material: naive CD4+ T cells sorted from blood. This sample's subset: CD45RA+ positively selected. The CDR3 here is CASSLGLAGNEQFF. The CDR3 DNA sequence: TGTGCCAGCAGCTTGGGACTAGCGGGCAATGAGCAGTTCTTC. Full variable domain (missing parts from reference TRBV11-2 and TRBJ2-1): EAGVAQSPRYKIIEKRQSVAFWCNPISGHATLYWYQQILGQGPKLLIQFQNNGVVDDSQLPKDRFSAERLKGVDSTLKIQPAKLEDSAVYLCASSLGLAGNEQFFGPGTRLTVL.